This record concerns one TCR beta chain sequence. Tregs were sorted as CD4+CD25+CD127-/low cells. Constant-region reverse primers amplified full-length variable regions, followed by semi-nested Nested Universal Primer A PCR. TCRdb independently ran MiXCR on the 5' RACE reads; one entry per CDR3 protein. In the table there are fewer than 55,000 distinct CDR3 sequences, 22% of which are singletons. The germline V and J ends were trimmed by 3 bases and 6 bases, with 12 bases remaining between them. Germline-derived CDR1 and CDR2 are SGDLS and YYNGEE. The CDR3 runs 13 residues. The chain recombines TRBV9 with TRBJ1-2, with no clear D. The sequence derives from a female donor with breast cancer. Sequencing was performed on Tregs sorted from a lymph node. This CDR3 is CASSDTWRDGYTF. The CDR3 DNA reads TGTGCCAGCAGCGATACATGGAGAGATGGCTACACCTTC.